This T cell receptor beta chain comes out of a study of human T cells and chemical hapten exposure. On the study more broadly: Patients, mostly women, had alopecia areata, alopecia totalis or alopecia universalis.

Time point of the sample: patch test 1, 2 weeks after DPC sensitization. The treatment was: therapeutic diphenylcyclopropenone sensitization with weekly scalp DPC. During construction of the library, unique molecular identifiers were attached to individual cDNA molecules for quantitative, reproducible TCR counting. TCRdb reprocessed the RACE reads via MiXCR and lists one record per CDR3 protein. The sample has some 180,000 distinct CDR3 sequences; 20% to 25% are singletons. As concerns this clonotype: Its cognate antigen is unknown.

Whole-study results and caveats: TCRs whose frequency exceeded 1 in 1000 remained the same following DPC sensitization.

With 6 bases removed from V and 0 bases from J, the gap between germline ends came to 11 bases. This CDR3 region has 13 residues. The germline gives CDR1 SQVTM, CDR2 ANQGSEA. The source is a woman between 45 and 65 years old with alopecia areata. Some clones in this sample may be carry-over from other donors' samples. The chain uses TRBV29-1 and TRBJ1-1; D may be TRBD1 (5 bases). The source was whole blood, collected in connection with sensitization to the hapten diphenylcyclopropenone (DPC). CDR3 loop: CSVAGRLNTEAFF. The CDR3 DNA reads as TGCAGCGTAGCGGGACGCCTGAACACTGAAGCTTTCTTT.